This T cell receptor beta chain was captured by sequencing in a study of cytomegalovirus exposure and HLA in healthy donors. The study's findings and limits: A missense DCLRE1C variant was associated with V- and J-gene trimming of TCR beta chains in a later analysis, and an independent cohort replicated the association.

Details on this clone: As yet, its antigen is unknown.

The PCR contained 60 Vbeta and 13 Jbeta primers. Generated by immunoSEQ multiplex PCR, the TCRdb table keeps only in-frame clones and is missing some. The repertoire holds about 130,000 clones, 55% to 75% seen once, with around 2.6% in the top ten. The TCR comes from a human donor in good health. The sample comprised PBMCs.

CDR3 sequence: CASSSTGLNTGELFF. The CDR3 nucleotides are TGTGCCAGCAGCTCGACAGGACTGAACACCGGGGAGCTGTTTTTT. This chain connects TRBV5-6 to TRBJ2-2, with D possibly being TRBD1 (6 bases). The CDR3 is 15 amino acids. V was trimmed by 3 bases and J by 1 base, leaving 10 bases between them. In germline, CDR1 is SGHDT, CDR2 YYEEEE.